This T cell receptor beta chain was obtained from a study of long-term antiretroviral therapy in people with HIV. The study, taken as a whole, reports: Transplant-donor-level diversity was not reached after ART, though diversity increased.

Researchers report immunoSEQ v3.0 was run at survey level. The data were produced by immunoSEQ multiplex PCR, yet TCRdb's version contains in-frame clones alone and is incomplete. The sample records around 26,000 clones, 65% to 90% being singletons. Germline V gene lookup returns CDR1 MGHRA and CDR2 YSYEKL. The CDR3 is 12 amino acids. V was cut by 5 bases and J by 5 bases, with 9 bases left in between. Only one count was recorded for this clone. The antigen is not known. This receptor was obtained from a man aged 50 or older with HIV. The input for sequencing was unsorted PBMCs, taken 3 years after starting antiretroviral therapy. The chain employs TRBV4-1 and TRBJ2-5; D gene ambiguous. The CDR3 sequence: CASSSSRETQYF. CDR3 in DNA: TGCGCCAGCAGCTCGTCCAGGGAGACCCAGTACTTC.